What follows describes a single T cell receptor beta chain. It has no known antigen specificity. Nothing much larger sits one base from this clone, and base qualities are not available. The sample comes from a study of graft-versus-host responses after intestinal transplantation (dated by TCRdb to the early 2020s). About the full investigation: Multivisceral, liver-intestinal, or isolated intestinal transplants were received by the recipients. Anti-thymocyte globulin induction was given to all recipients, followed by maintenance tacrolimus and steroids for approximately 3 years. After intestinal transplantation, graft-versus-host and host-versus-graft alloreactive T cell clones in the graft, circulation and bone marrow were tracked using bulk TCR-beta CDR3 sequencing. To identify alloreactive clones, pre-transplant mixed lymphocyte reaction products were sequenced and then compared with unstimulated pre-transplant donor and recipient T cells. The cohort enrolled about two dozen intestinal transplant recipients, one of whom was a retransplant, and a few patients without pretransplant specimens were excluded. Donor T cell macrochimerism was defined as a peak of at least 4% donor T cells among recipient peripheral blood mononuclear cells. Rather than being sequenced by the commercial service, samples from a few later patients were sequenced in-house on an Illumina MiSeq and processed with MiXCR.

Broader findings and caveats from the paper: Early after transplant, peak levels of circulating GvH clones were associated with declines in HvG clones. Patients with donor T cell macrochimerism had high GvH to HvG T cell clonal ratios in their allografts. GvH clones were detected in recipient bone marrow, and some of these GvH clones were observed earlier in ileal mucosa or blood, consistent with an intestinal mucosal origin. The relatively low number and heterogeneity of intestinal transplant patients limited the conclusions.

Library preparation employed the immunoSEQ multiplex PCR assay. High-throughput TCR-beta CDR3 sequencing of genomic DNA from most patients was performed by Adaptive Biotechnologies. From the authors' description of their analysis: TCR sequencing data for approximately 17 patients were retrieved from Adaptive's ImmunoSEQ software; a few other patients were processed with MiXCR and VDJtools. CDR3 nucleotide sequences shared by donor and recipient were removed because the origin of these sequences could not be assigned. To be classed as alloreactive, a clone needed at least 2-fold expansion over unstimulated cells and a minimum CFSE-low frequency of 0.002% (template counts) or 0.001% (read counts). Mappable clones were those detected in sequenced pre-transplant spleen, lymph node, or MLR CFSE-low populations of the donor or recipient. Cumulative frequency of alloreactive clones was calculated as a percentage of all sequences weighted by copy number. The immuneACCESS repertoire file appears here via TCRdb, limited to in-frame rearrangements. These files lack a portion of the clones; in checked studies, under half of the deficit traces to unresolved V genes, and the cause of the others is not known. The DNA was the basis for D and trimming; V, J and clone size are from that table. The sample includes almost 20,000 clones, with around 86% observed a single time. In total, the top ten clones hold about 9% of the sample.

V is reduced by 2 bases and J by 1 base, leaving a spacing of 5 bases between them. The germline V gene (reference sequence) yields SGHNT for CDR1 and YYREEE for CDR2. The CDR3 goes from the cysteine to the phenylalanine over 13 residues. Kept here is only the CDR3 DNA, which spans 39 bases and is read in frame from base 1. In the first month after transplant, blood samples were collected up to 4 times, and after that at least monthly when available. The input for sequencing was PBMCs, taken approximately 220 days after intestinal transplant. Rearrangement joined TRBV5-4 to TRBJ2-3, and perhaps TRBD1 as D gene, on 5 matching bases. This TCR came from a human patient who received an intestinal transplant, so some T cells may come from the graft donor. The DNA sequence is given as TGTGCCAGCAGCTTACAGGGCACAGATACGCAGTATTTT. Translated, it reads CASSLQGTDTQYF.